This T cell receptor beta chain was profiled in a study of shared clonotypes between healthy human individuals (dated by TCRdb to the early 2020s). Broadly, across the study: A couple of women and a few men aged 18 to 49 years were included in the cohort. To estimate repertoire size and how much clonotypes are shared between individuals, the study performed deep sequencing of blood TCR repertoires from a few healthy adults. Libraries were prepared and TCR repertoires were sequenced by different laboratories using diverse techniques, in order to increase sequencing depth and limit assay-specific biases. Leukapheresis yielded between about 0.8 and 8.9 billion PBMCs per donor.

CDR1 is given as SGDLS and CDR2 as YYNGEE, both from the germline V gene. Trimming takes 2 bases off V and 1 base off J; junction bases not matched to a gene: 2. Spanning cysteine to phenylalanine, the CDR3 consists of 15 amino acids. Of the read, only the CDR3 DNA is kept; its 45 bases are in frame from base 1. Note on this clone: Its specific antigen is unknown. Within one base of it there is no much larger clone, and no base qualities were kept.

Using the deep immunoSEQ assay, multiplex PCR amplified TCR CDR3 regions from genomic DNA. For each cell subset, the extracted genomic DNA was distributed evenly across all wells of several immunoSEQ 96-well plates, and each plate served as one replicate. For unsorted PBMC, 300 ng genomic DNA, equal to 25,000 to 35,000 T cell genomes, was loaded into each replicate PCR. Unsorted PBMC genomic DNA was sequenced across ten immunoSEQ deep assay plates. Purified libraries were measured with a Qubit 3.0 fluorometer, size-checked on a Bioanalyzer 2100, and measured again with the KAPA Library Quantification kit. A separate single-read 150-cycle Illumina NextSeq 550 flow cell was used to sequence each immunoSEQ 96-well plate. The original methods were these. Because the immunoSEQ output held only junctional sequences and lacked quality scores, the filtering could not match the filtering applied to full-length reads. To assign V/J genes and CDR3, sequences were annotated against IMGT germline references using PyIR, a Python wrapper for IgBLAST v1.9. Reads were removed for weak V/J assignments (E-value above 1e-6), missing CDR3, stop codons, out-of-frame junctions, or ambiguous translated residues. A V3J clonotype was defined by an identical inferred V gene, J gene, and CDR3 amino acid sequence. Percentage overlap between repertoires was calculated by dividing the number of shared unique clonotypes by the size of the smaller repertoire. Repertoire richness was assessed with RTK rarefaction, the Chao1 estimator, and Recon v2.1 estimates of unobserved clonotypes. TCRdb stores this immuneACCESS table with in-frame sequences only. Part of the clones is absent; in the studies checked, under half of the shortfall reflects unresolved V genes, and no reason is known for the rest. The D gene and trimming were derived from the DNA, and the V and J assignments and clone size from that table. The sample yields more than 400,000 clones; more than 65% were counted once. Roughly 13% of the sample comes from the top ten.

The study at large found these results: Sampling was limited to blood, and TCR repertoires in tissue likely differ from TCR repertoires in blood. The genetic and exposure-history diversity represented was limited by the small number of donors. Pairwise subsampling indicated that sequencing depth was expected to affect the degree of clonotype sharing among donors.

Healthy HIV-negative adults with no recently reported acute infections or vaccinations were included as donors. Only Caucasian adults living in Nashville, Tennessee, USA were represented among the donors. In the unsorted samples, roughly 90 million PBMCs were counted, and genomic DNA was extracted using the QIAamp DNA Blood Mini kit. After blood collection by leukapheresis, PBMCs were isolated using Ficoll-Histopaque density gradient centrifugation and then cryopreserved in the vapor phase of liquid nitrogen. The receptor comes from a woman in her thirties or forties in good health. Some clones in this sample may be carry-over from other donors' samples. The chain joins TRBV9 to TRBJ2-5, and 10 junctional nucleotides match TRBD1. The sample comprised PBMCs. The DNA is as follows: TGTGCCAGCAGCGTTGGACAGGGGGGCCAAGAGACCCAGTACTTC. It specifies CASSVGQGGQETQYF.